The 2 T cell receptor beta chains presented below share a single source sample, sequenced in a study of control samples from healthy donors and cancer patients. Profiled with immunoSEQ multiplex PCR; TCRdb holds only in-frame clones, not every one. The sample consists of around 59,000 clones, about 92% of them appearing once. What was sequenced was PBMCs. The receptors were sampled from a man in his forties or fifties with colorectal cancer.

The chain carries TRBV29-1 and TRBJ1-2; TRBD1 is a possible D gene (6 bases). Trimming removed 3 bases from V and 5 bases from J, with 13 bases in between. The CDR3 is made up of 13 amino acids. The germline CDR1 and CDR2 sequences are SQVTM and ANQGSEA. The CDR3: CSVDRGGGYGYTF. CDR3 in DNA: TGCAGCGTTGACAGGGGCGGTGGTTATGGCTACACCTTC.

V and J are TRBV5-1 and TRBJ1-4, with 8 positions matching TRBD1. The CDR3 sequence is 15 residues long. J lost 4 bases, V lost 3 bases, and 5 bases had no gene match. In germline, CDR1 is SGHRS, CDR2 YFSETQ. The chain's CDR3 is CASSYQGALNEKLFF. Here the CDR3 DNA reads TGCGCCAGCAGCTACCAGGGGGCACTTAATGAAAAACTGTTTTTT.